This paragraph covers one T cell receptor (beta chain) sequence. What it binds is unknown. These data are taken from a study of cytomegalovirus exposure and HLA in healthy donors. The CDR3 is 15 residues long. In germline, CDR1 is MNHNS, CDR2 SASEGT. The V gene lost 3 bases and the J gene lost 0 bases, with 9 bases spanning the gap. Broader study findings: Serostatus for CMV was the only available immune exposure information. In vitro, three CMV-associated chains proved specific for CMV antigens. Across donors, sequencing depth was assumed by presence/absence analyses to be roughly uniform.

A multiplex PCR was run with 60 Vbeta primers and 13 Jbeta primers. The method was immunoSEQ multiplex PCR; TCRdb's version includes in-frame clones alone and lacks a portion of them. The table records about 270,000 clones, 72% of them present only once. Sequencing was performed on PBMCs. The chain joins TRBV6-1 to TRBJ1-3; D is possibly TRBD1 (5 bases). The clonotype was recovered from a female donor in good health and CMV-seronegative. The CDR3 coding sequence is TGTGCCAGCAGTGAGACGGGGGGCTCTGGAAACACCATATATTTT. Its translation: CASSETGGSGNTIYF.